These 3 T cell receptor beta chains originate from one sample sequenced in a study of shared clonotypes between healthy human individuals. Sequenced by immunoSEQ multiplex PCR; TCRdb stores in-frame clones only, minus some. The sample lists a few million clones, just under 95% occurring once. Only CD45RO-negative cells positively selected for CCR7 counted as naive CD8 cells, so terminally differentiated effector memory CD45RA+ cells were excluded. The sequencing sample was made of naive CD8+ T cells from PBMCs. The receptors shown here come from a man in his late teens or twenties in good health. Some clones in this sample may be carry-over from other donors' samples.

V gene TRBV19 combines with J gene TRBJ2-4, with D possibly being TRBD1 (6 bases). The CDR3 length is 13 residues. V lost 5 bases and J 8 bases, leaving 13 bases between the germline ends. Germline V gene sequence: CDR1 LNHDA, CDR2 SQIVND (reference sequence). CDR3 loop: CASSLTGWDIQYF. CDR3 DNA: TGTGCCAGTAGTTTAACAGGGTGGGACATTCAGTACTTC. The full variable domain, in which reference TRBV19 and TRBJ2-4 provide the parts outside the CDR3, is DGGITQSPKYLFRKEGQNVTLSCEQNLNHDAMYWYRQDPGQGLRLIYYSQIVNDFQKGDIAEGYSVSREKKESFPLTVTSAQKNPTAFYLCASSLTGWDIQYFGAGTRLSVL.

V is TRBV13 and J is TRBJ2-7; D perhaps matches TRBD2 (5 bases). Germline V gene data show CDR1 as PRHDT and CDR2 as FYEKMQ (reference sequence). The CDR3 extends over 15 amino acids. The V end was cut by 5 bases, the J end by 6 bases, with 20 bases between. The CDR3 DNA is TGTGCCAGCAGCCCCCAAACGGGATCTGTCAGCGAGCAGTACTTC. This sequence encodes CASSPQTGSVSEQYF.

V and J are TRBV28 and TRBJ2-1, with 9 positions matching TRBD2. Germline V gene data show CDR1 as MDHEN and CDR2 as SYDVKM. This CDR3 has 16 amino acids. Trimming took 6 bases from V and 2 from J; bases not matched to a gene: 8. This CDR3 is CASRSIAGVPYNEQFF. CDR3 nucleotide sequence: TGTGCCAGCAGATCTATAGCGGGAGTCCCCTACAATGAGCAGTTCTTC.